Listed below are T cell receptor beta chains from one sample, sequenced in a study of blood T cell repertoires in COVID-19. Sequencing was performed with immunoSEQ multiplex PCR; in TCRdb, only in-frame clones are kept and a portion is missing. In the table there are around 140,000 clones, roughly 73% of which are singletons. Sequencing was done on a sample of peripheral blood. The receptors stem from a woman between 50 and 59 years old with active or convalescent COVID-19. Each CDR3 is given with its conserved first and last residue. Fields, in order: J gene, D gene, V gene, clone size, CDR3 DNA, CDR3 protein. D genes are given only for firm matches. Size tells how often a clone was seen (once, few, many) or the class of an expanded clone, and some rows leave it out.

j_call: TRBJ2-5; d_call: TRBD2; v_call: TRBV7-2; clone_size: many; cdr3_nt: TGTGCCAGCAGCTTCACTGGGACTAGCGGGGAATCAACCCAGTACTTC; cdr3_aa: CASSFTGTSGESTQYF
j_call: TRBJ1-2; d_call: TRBD1; v_call: TRBV6-1; clone_size: few; cdr3_nt: TGTGCCAGCAGTGAAGCAGGTCGAGGGGGCGCCAGGGGCTACACCTTC; cdr3_aa: CASSEAGRGGARGYTF
j_call: TRBJ2-3; d_call: NA; v_call: TRBV7-3; clone_size: NA; cdr3_nt: TGTGCCAGCAGCCTTTCCGGGACAAGTCAAGATACGCAGTATTTT; cdr3_aa: CASSLSGTSQDTQYF
j_call: TRBJ1-2; d_call: NA; v_call: TRBV6-2/TRBV6-3; clone_size: NA; cdr3_nt: TGTGCCAGCAGTAAGACAGGCTTGGATGGCTACACCTTC; cdr3_aa: CASSKTGLDGYTF
j_call: TRBJ2-4; d_call: TRBD1; v_call: TRBV6-5; clone_size: NA; cdr3_nt: TGTGCCAGCAGTAACCGGGACAGGGGTGACATTCAGTACTTC; cdr3_aa: CASSNRDRGDIQYF
j_call: TRBJ1-6; d_call: NA; v_call: TRBV6-1; clone_size: NA; cdr3_nt: TGTGCCAGCAGTGAAAAGACCGGGGTATCACCCCTCCACTTT; cdr3_aa: CASSEKTGVSPLHF
j_call: TRBJ1-6; d_call: NA; v_call: TRBV9; clone_size: NA; cdr3_nt: TGTGCCAGCAGCCGGGAGATGGGCTCCTATAATTCACCCCTCCACTTT; cdr3_aa: CASSREMGSYNSPLHF
j_call: TRBJ2-1; d_call: TRBD2; v_call: TRBV7-2; clone_size: NA; cdr3_nt: TGTGCCAGCAGCCAAGGACTAGCGGGGGGCAAGAAGGGTGAGCAGTTCTTC; cdr3_aa: CASSQGLAGGKKGEQFF
j_call: TRBJ2-3; d_call: NA; v_call: TRBV9; clone_size: NA; cdr3_nt: TGTGCCAGCAGCGTAGTGGCGGCAACCACAGATACGCAGTATTTT; cdr3_aa: CASSVVAATTDTQYF
j_call: TRBJ2-1; d_call: TRBD1; v_call: TRBV10-3; clone_size: NA; cdr3_nt: TGTGCCATCAGTGAGGGCCGGGACAGGGCCGGGAATGAGCAGTTCTTC; cdr3_aa: CAISEGRDRAGNEQFF
j_call: TRBJ2-3; d_call: TRBD2; v_call: TRBV5-1; clone_size: NA; cdr3_nt: TGCGCCAGCAGACCCGGGACTAGCGGGAGGACAGATACGCAGTATTTT; cdr3_aa: CASRPGTSGRTDTQYF
j_call: TRBJ1-3; d_call: NA; v_call: TRBV7-3; clone_size: NA; cdr3_nt: TGTGCCAGCAGCTCCCGACAGAACTCTGGAAACACCATATATTTT; cdr3_aa: CASSSRQNSGNTIYF
j_call: TRBJ2-7; d_call: NA; v_call: TRBV10-2; clone_size: once; cdr3_nt: TGCGCCAGCAGCGATCAGGGGCTCTACGAGCAGTACTTC; cdr3_aa: CASSDQGLYEQYF
j_call: TRBJ2-5; d_call: TRBD2; v_call: TRBV2; clone_size: NA; cdr3_nt: TGTGCCAGCAGTGAGAGGCCTGGACTAGCGAGGGAGACCCAGTACTTC; cdr3_aa: CASSERPGLARETQYF
j_call: TRBJ1-2; d_call: NA; v_call: TRBV30; clone_size: NA; cdr3_nt: TGTGCCTGGAGTGAAACTCAGGGATACCGGGGCTACACCTTC; cdr3_aa: CAWSETQGYRGYTF
j_call: TRBJ2-7; d_call: TRBD2; v_call: TRBV18; clone_size: NA; cdr3_nt: TGTGCCAGCTCACAAGGTAGCGGGACGGAGCAGTACTTC; cdr3_aa: CASSQGSGTEQYF
j_call: TRBJ2-7; d_call: TRBD2; v_call: TRBV11-2; clone_size: NA; cdr3_nt: TGTGCCAGCAGCCCCGGGGAGGGAGAGCAGTACTTC; cdr3_aa: CASSPGEGEQYF
j_call: TRBJ1-1; d_call: TRBD1; v_call: TRBV6-4; clone_size: NA; cdr3_nt: TGTGCCAGCAGTGTAACCCAGGGGGCTGAAGCTTTCTTT; cdr3_aa: CASSVTQGAEAFF
j_call: TRBJ2-1; d_call: TRBD2; v_call: TRBV5-5; clone_size: few; cdr3_nt: TGTGCCAGCAGCTTAGCGGGAGACGGGTATGAGCAGTTCTTC; cdr3_aa: CASSLAGDGYEQFF
j_call: TRBJ2-3; d_call: TRBD2; v_call: TRBV4-2; clone_size: NA; cdr3_nt: TGTGCCAGCAGCCGAACCCTAGCGGGGGGGCCGGGTGCAGATACGCAGTATTTT; cdr3_aa: CASSRTLAGGPGADTQYF
j_call: TRBJ1-5; d_call: TRBD1; v_call: TRBV28; clone_size: NA; cdr3_nt: TGTGCCAGCAGTTTCCATCGGCGGAAACAGGGGAATCAGCCCCAGCATTTT; cdr3_aa: CASSFHRRKQGNQPQHF
j_call: TRBJ2-3; d_call: NA; v_call: TRBV9; clone_size: NA; cdr3_nt: TGTGCCAGCAGCGTAGACTCGCCTTTAACCCAGTATTTT; cdr3_aa: CASSVDSPLTQYF
j_call: TRBJ2-5; d_call: TRBD2; v_call: TRBV9; clone_size: NA; cdr3_nt: TGTGCCAGCAGCCTTAGCGGGAGTTTGGGTGAGACCCAGTACTTC; cdr3_aa: CASSLSGSLGETQYF
j_call: TRBJ1-5; d_call: NA; v_call: TRBV19; clone_size: NA; cdr3_nt: TGTGCCAGTAGAGACAGTGCCTATAGCAATCAGCCCCAGCATTTT; cdr3_aa: CASRDSAYSNQPQHF
j_call: TRBJ2-1; d_call: TRBD2; v_call: TRBV7-2; clone_size: NA; cdr3_nt: TGTGCCAGCAGCCCCTGGCGGTCCGCGGGAGCCCTCAATGAGCAGTTCTTC; cdr3_aa: CASSPWRSAGALNEQFF
j_call: TRBJ1-2; d_call: TRBD1; v_call: TRBV6-5; clone_size: NA; cdr3_nt: TGTGCCAGCAGCGACGGACAGGGTGTGGGCTACACCTTC; cdr3_aa: CASSDGQGVGYTF
j_call: TRBJ2-7; d_call: NA; v_call: TRBV2; clone_size: NA; cdr3_nt: TGTGCCAGCAGTGAAGGTCTTATGGGACTCCACTCCTACGAGCAGTACTTC; cdr3_aa: CASSEGLMGLHSYEQYF
j_call: TRBJ1-3; d_call: NA; v_call: TRBV28; clone_size: NA; cdr3_nt: TGTGCCAGCGGGCAGGGTGCGATAGGAAACACCATATATTTT; cdr3_aa: CASGQGAIGNTIYF
j_call: TRBJ1-1; d_call: TRBD1; v_call: TRBV2; clone_size: NA; cdr3_nt: TGTGCCAGCAGCTCCCCCAGGACAGGTCCGAACACTGAAGCTTTCTTT; cdr3_aa: CASSSPRTGPNTEAFF
j_call: TRBJ1-2; d_call: NA; v_call: TRBV28; clone_size: NA; cdr3_nt: TGTGCCAGCAGTTCCTCGTCCTACAGGGTCTATGGCTACACCTTC; cdr3_aa: CASSSSSYRVYGYTF
j_call: TRBJ2-1; d_call: TRBD2; v_call: TRBV19; clone_size: NA; cdr3_nt: TGTGCCAGTAGAACTAGCGGGGGAAATGAGCAGTTCTTC; cdr3_aa: CASRTSGGNEQFF
j_call: TRBJ1-3; d_call: TRBD1; v_call: TRBV28; clone_size: NA; cdr3_nt: TGTGCCAGCAGTTCTCCGACAGGGGCGAACACCATATATTTT; cdr3_aa: CASSSPTGANTIYF
j_call: TRBJ1-1; d_call: NA; v_call: TRBV5-1; clone_size: NA; cdr3_nt: TGCGCCAGCAGCTTCGGAGGGGATACTGAAGCTTTCTTT; cdr3_aa: CASSFGGDTEAFF
j_call: TRBJ1-5; d_call: NA; v_call: TRBV27; clone_size: once; cdr3_nt: TGTGCCAGCAGGCGAGGAGCGGGTAGCAATCAGCCCCAGCATTTT; cdr3_aa: CASRRGAGSNQPQHF
j_call: TRBJ1-1; d_call: NA; v_call: TRBV2; clone_size: NA; cdr3_nt: TGTGCCAGCAGTGAAGAGGGGCAGGACAGTATGAACACTGAAGCTTTCTTT; cdr3_aa: CASSEEGQDSMNTEAFF
j_call: TRBJ1-2; d_call: NA; v_call: TRBV30; clone_size: NA; cdr3_nt: TGTGCCTGGACTCGGGACACCAAGAACTATGGCTACACCTTC; cdr3_aa: CAWTRDTKNYGYTF
j_call: TRBJ2-5; d_call: NA; v_call: TRBV28; clone_size: NA; cdr3_nt: TGTGCCAGCAGTCTACAGAGGACTTTCCGGGAGACCCAGTACTTC; cdr3_aa: CASSLQRTFRETQYF
j_call: TRBJ2-1; d_call: TRBD2; v_call: TRBV4-3; clone_size: NA; cdr3_nt: TGCGCCAGCAGCCAAGCCCTTAGCGGGGGGGCTTACAATGAGCAGTTCTTC; cdr3_aa: CASSQALSGGAYNEQFF
j_call: TRBJ2-3; d_call: TRBD1; v_call: TRBV5-1; clone_size: NA; cdr3_nt: TGCGCCAGCAGCTTGACCGGGACAGGGGCAGATACGCAGTATTTT; cdr3_aa: CASSLTGTGADTQYF
j_call: TRBJ1-3; d_call: NA; v_call: TRBV7-6; clone_size: NA; cdr3_nt: TGTGCCAGCAGCCCTGATACAGGGTTTAGCTCTGGAAACACCATATATTTT; cdr3_aa: CASSPDTGFSSGNTIYF
j_call: TRBJ1-1; d_call: NA; v_call: TRBV30; clone_size: once; cdr3_nt: TGTGCCTGGGAGAGACAGACGAACACTGAAGCTTTCTTT; cdr3_aa: CAWERQTNTEAFF
j_call: TRBJ2-1; d_call: TRBD1; v_call: TRBV5-5; clone_size: NA; cdr3_nt: TGTGCCAGCAGCTTATCAGGGGGCGCGAACAATGAGCAGTTCTTC; cdr3_aa: CASSLSGGANNEQFF
j_call: TRBJ1-5; d_call: NA; v_call: TRBV30; clone_size: NA; cdr3_nt: TGTGCCTGGAGTGTTCCGCAGGGGCGAAAGAATCAGCCCCAGCATTTT; cdr3_aa: CAWSVPQGRKNQPQHF
j_call: TRBJ1-5; d_call: NA; v_call: TRBV10-3; clone_size: NA; cdr3_nt: TGTGCCATCAGTGAGGACAGGCCAAATCAGCCCCAGCATTTT; cdr3_aa: CAISEDRPNQPQHF
j_call: TRBJ1-1; d_call: NA; v_call: TRBV4-3; clone_size: NA; cdr3_nt: TGCGCCAGCAGCCAATCTCCCCAGGCAGGTGAAGCTTTCTTT; cdr3_aa: CASSQSPQAGEAFF
j_call: TRBJ1-3; d_call: NA; v_call: TRBV4-3; clone_size: NA; cdr3_nt: TGCGCCAGCAGCCAAGATCAGTATCGGGCTGGAAACACCATATATTTT; cdr3_aa: CASSQDQYRAGNTIYF
j_call: TRBJ2-7; d_call: NA; v_call: TRBV18; clone_size: NA; cdr3_nt: TGTGCCAGCTCACCGGGCAGGGATTCCTACGAGCAGTACTTC; cdr3_aa: CASSPGRDSYEQYF
j_call: TRBJ2-2; d_call: TRBD2; v_call: TRBV7-2; clone_size: few; cdr3_nt: TGTGCCAGCAGCCCCGGACTAGCGGGGGGGGCCGGGGAGCTGTTTTTT; cdr3_aa: CASSPGLAGGAGELFF
j_call: TRBJ2-6; d_call: TRBD1; v_call: TRBV5-1; clone_size: NA; cdr3_nt: TGCGCCAGCAGCCCCTCCGGGACAGGTCTCTCTGGGGCCAACGTCCTGACTTTC; cdr3_aa: CASSPSGTGLSGANVLTF
j_call: TRBJ2-2; d_call: NA; v_call: TRBV9; clone_size: NA; cdr3_nt: TGTGCCAGCAGCCCCCGGGACTTCTACACCGGGGAGCTGTTTTTT; cdr3_aa: CASSPRDFYTGELFF
j_call: TRBJ1-6; d_call: TRBD1; v_call: TRBV10-1; clone_size: NA; cdr3_nt: TGCGCCAGCAGTCCCCCGGTAGGGGGCTTTTCACCCCTCCACTTT; cdr3_aa: CASSPPVGGFSPLHF